This T cell receptor beta chain stems from a study of Graves' ophthalmopathy and Graves' hyperthyroidism. CDR3 length equals 15 residues. J gave up 1 base and V 4 bases, and 3 bases lay outside the gene matches. Germline V gene data show CDR1 as MNHNS and CDR2 as SASEGT. RNA transcripts were the source from which TCR beta CDR3 regions were amplified. HTBI primers were employed in first-round RT-PCR, then a second-round multiplex PCR followed. TCRdb ran MiXCR on the multiplex PCR reads and lists one entry per CDR3 protein. The profile shows around 520,000 distinct CDR3 sequences, about 35% of them singletons. Patients were excluded if they had other autoimmune diseases or uncontrolled infections, and likewise if pregnancy or lactation applied. This clonotype was found many times.

The V call is TRBV6-1, the J call TRBJ2-7, with 11 bases matching TRBD2. Sequencing was performed on peripheral blood or thyroid tissue (not recorded which). The source is an adult man with Graves' hyperthyroidism. The CDR3 sequence: CASSATSGMSYEQYF. The DNA of the CDR3 is TGTGCCAGCAGTGCGACTAGCGGGATGTCCTACGAGCAGTACTTC.